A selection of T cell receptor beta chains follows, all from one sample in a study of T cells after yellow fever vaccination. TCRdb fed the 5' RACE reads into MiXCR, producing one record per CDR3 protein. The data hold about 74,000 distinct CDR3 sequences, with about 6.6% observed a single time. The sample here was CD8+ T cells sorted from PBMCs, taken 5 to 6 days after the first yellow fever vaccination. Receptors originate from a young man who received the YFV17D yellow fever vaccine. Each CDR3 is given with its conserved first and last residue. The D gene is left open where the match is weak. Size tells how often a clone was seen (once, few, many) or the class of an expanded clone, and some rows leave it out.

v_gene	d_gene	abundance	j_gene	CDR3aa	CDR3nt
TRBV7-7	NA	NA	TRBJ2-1	CASSLSGYNEQFF	TGTGCCAGCAGCCTGAGCGGCTACAATGAGCAGTTCTTC
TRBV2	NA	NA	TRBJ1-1	CASSEPRAQGKTEAFF	TGTGCCAGCAGTGAGCCTCGGGCACAGGGTAAGACTGAAGCTTTCTTT
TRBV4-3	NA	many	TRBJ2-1	CASSQDGGFNEQFF	TGCGCCAGCAGCCAAGATGGAGGTTTCAATGAGCAGTTCTTC
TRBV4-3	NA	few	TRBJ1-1	CASSRRRAKNTEAFF	TGCGCCAGCAGCCGCCGCAGGGCGAAGAACACTGAAGCTTTCTTT
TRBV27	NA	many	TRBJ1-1	CASRQGDTEAFF	TGTGCCAGCAGACAGGGAGACACTGAAGCTTTCTTT
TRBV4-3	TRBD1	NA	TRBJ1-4	CASSQDGQGGLEKLFF	TGCGCCAGCAGCCAAGATGGACAGGGCGGTTTGGAAAAACTGTTTTTT
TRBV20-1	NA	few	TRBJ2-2	CSARDGRGIFNTGELFF	TGCAGTGCTAGAGATGGGCGGGGAATATTTAACACCGGGGAGCTGTTTTTT
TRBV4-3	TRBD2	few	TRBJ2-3	CASSQRLPTSGGLTDTQYF	TGCGCCAGCAGCCAGCGACTCCCGACTAGCGGGGGCCTCACAGATACGCAGTATTTT
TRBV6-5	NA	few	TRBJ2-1	CASSYNPNEQFF	TGTGCCAGCAGTTATAACCCCAATGAGCAGTTCTTC
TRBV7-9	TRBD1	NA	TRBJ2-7	CASSHNRDRGDEQYF	TGTGCCAGCAGCCACAACCGGGACAGGGGCGACGAGCAGTACTTC
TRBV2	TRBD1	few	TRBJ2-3	CASSGTGTSDTQYF	TGTGCCAGCAGCGGGACAGGGACCTCAGATACGCAGTATTTT
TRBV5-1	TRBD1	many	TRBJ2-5	CASSWGQGQETQYF	TGCGCCAGCAGCTGGGGACAGGGACAAGAGACCCAGTACTTC
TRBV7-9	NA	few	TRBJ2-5	CASSKEGALETQYF	TGTGCCAGCAGTAAGGAGGGGGCCCTGGAGACCCAGTACTTC
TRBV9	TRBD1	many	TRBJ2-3	CASRKQGVATDTQYF	TGTGCCAGCAGAAAACAGGGGGTCGCGACAGATACGCAGTATTTT
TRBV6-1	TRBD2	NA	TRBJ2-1	CASWGGTSGSNEQFF	TGTGCCAGCTGGGGAGGGACTAGCGGGTCGAATGAGCAGTTCTTC
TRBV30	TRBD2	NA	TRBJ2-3	CAWSRTSGTDTQYF	TGTGCCTGGAGCCGGACTAGCGGAACAGATACGCAGTATTTT
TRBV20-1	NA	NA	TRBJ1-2	CSARDSLTAAANYGYTF	TGCAGTGCTAGAGACTCCCTGACAGCTGCAGCTAACTATGGCTACACCTTC
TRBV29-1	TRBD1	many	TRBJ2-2	CSVVGTGRTGELFF	TGCAGCGTTGTAGGGACAGGGCGGACCGGGGAGCTGTTTTTT
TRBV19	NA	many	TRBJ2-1	CASSIGLGHNEQFF	TGTGCCAGTAGTATAGGCCTAGGGCACAATGAGCAGTTCTTC
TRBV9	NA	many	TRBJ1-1	CASSPTGGGYTEAFF	TGTGCCAGCAGCCCTACCGGGGGGGGATACACTGAAGCTTTCTTT
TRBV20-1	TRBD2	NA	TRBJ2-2	CSARRASGEKNTGELFF	TGCAGTGCTAGACGGGCTAGCGGGGAGAAAAACACCGGGGAGCTGTTTTTT
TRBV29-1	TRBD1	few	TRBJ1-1	CSGLTGNGEAFF	TGCAGCGGATTGACAGGGAATGGTGAAGCTTTCTTT
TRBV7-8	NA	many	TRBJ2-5	CASSLDGSQTQYF	TGTGCCAGCAGCTTAGACGGGTCTCAGACCCAGTACTTC
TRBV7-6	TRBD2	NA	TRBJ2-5	CASSPTSGGEAQYF	TGTGCCAGCAGCCCGACTAGCGGGGGTGAGGCCCAGTACTTC
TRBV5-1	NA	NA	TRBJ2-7	CASSEQETGLVPYEQYF	TGCGCCAGCAGCGAACAGGAGACAGGTCTCGTGCCCTACGAGCAGTACTTC
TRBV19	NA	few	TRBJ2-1	CASSISGGLSYNEQFF	TGTGCCAGTAGTATCTCCGGGGGCCTCTCCTACAATGAGCAGTTCTTC
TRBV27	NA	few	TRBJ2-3	CASSLSPHTDTQYF	TGTGCCAGCAGTTTAAGCCCCCACACAGATACGCAGTATTTT
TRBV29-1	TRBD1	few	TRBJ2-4	CSVAGQGKLAKNIQYF	TGCAGCGTTGCAGGACAGGGAAAACTAGCCAAAAACATTCAGTACTTC
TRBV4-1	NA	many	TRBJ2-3	CASSRTVSTDTQYF	TGCGCCAGCAGCCGTACAGTAAGCACAGATACGCAGTATTTT
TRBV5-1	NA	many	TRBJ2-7	CASNPGGAYEQYF	TGCGCCAGCAACCCCGGGGGCGCCTACGAGCAGTACTTC
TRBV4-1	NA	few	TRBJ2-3	CASSLPPAGGTDTQYF	TGCGCCAGCAGCCTCCCTCCGGCAGGGGGCACAGATACGCAGTATTTT
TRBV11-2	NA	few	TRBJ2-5	CASSVFSTGRAQETQYF	TGTGCCAGCAGCGTTTTCTCGACAGGGAGGGCCCAAGAGACCCAGTACTTC
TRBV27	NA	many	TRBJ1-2	CASSPAGDGDYGYTF	TGTGCCAGCAGTCCCGCCGGGGACGGGGACTATGGCTACACCTTC